The sequence of this T cell receptor beta chain was determined in a study of blood T cell repertoires in COVID-19. Study-wide background: Donors in the United States, Italy and Spain gave samples during acute or convalescent COVID-19. Sources were T cells, B-cell-depleted T cells, or PBMCs; the material itself was cDNA or gDNA.

TCRdb keeps only in-frame clones here, not all; method: immunoSEQ multiplex PCR. The table records about 230,000 clones, just over 85% of them present only once. Trimming took 0 bases from V and 3 from J; bases not matched to a gene: 3. In germline, CDR1 is KGHSH, CDR2 LQKENI. This CDR3 is built from 16 residues. The chain joins TRBV18 to TRBJ1-3, with 9 nucleotides matching TRBD1. What was sequenced was peripheral blood. The origin of this receptor is a middle-aged man with COVID-19, enrolled during active disease. Written as DNA, the CDR3 is TGTGCCAGCTCACCACCGGGGGGACAGGGTGGAAACACCATATATTTT. This codes for CASSPPGGQGGNTIYF.